This is a list of T cell receptor beta chains from one sample in a study of follicular helper T cells after annual influenza vaccination. Repertoires were generated with immunoSEQ multiplex PCR, while TCRdb's copy carries only in-frame clones and drops some. The sample includes 9,500 to 12,000 clones, 81% of them seen just once. Source: CXCR5+ CD38- circulating T follicular helper cells from blood, taken on the day of influenza vaccination. The receptors shown here come from an adult who received the influenza vaccine. Each CDR3 is given with its conserved first and last residue. D genes are given only for firm matches. For some rows the clone size is stated as once, few or many, or as a class when expanded; others skip it.

J gene,clone size,D gene,V gene,CDR3 DNA,CDR3 protein
TRBJ2-1,NA,NA,TRBV5-1,TGCGCCAGCAGCTTTGGGGCGGCCTCCTACAATGAGCAGTTCTTC,CASSFGAASYNEQFF
TRBJ2-5,NA,TRBD1,TRBV30,TGTGCCTGGACTCAGACAGGGAGAGAGACCCAGTACTTC,CAWTQTGRETQYF
TRBJ1-6,few,TRBD1,TRBV5-4,TGTGCCAGCAGTGCCGGGACAGGGGATTCACCCCTCCACTTT,CASSAGTGDSPLHF
TRBJ1-1,NA,TRBD1,TRBV6-1,TGTGCCAGCAGTGACGTCGGGGACAGGCGCTTCTTT,CASSDVGDRRFF
TRBJ1-4,NA,TRBD1,TRBV15,TGTGCCACCAGCAGGGACAGGGGGCTTACCGAAAAACTGTTTTTT,CATSRDRGLTEKLFF
TRBJ2-1,NA,TRBD2,TRBV18,TGTGCCAGCTCACCTACGTCGTCTAGCGGGAGGTGGGTCGATGAGCAGTTCTTC,CASSPTSSSGRWVDEQFF
TRBJ1-2,once,TRBD1,TRBV7-9,TGTGCCAGCAGCTCCGACAGGGGGGATGGCTATGGCTACACCTTC,CASSSDRGDGYGYTF
TRBJ2-7,few,NA,TRBV7-5,TGTGCCAGAAGCTTGTTGTTACAGGGATTACGGCAGTACTTC,CARSLLLQGLRQYF
TRBJ2-5,once,TRBD2,TRBV19,TGTGCCACCAGTCTAGCGGGAGAGACCCAGTACTTC,CATSLAGETQYF
TRBJ1-1,NA,NA,TRBV18,TGTGCCAGCTCACGAAACGATCCGAAGAACACTGAAGCTTTCTTT,CASSRNDPKNTEAFF
TRBJ2-1,once,NA,TRBV15,NA,CATSRDRFGGGAYFF
TRBJ1-5,NA,NA,TRBV4-3,TGCGCCAGCAGCCAAGATGGTGGGTGGCATCAGCCCCAGCATTTT,CASSQDGGWHQPQHF
TRBJ1-4,NA,NA,TRBV21-1,TGTGCCAGCAGCAAAGATCGCCAGACCACTAATGAAAAACTGTTTTTT,CASSKDRQTTNEKLFF
TRBJ2-4,NA,NA,TRBV7-9,TGTGCCAGCAGCGCCGCAGGCTCCAAAAACATTCAGTACTTC,CASSAAGSKNIQYF
TRBJ2-3,NA,TRBD2,TRBV19,TGTGCCAGTAGTATGACTAGCGGGGCAAGCACAGATACGCAGTATTTT,CASSMTSGASTDTQYF
TRBJ2-3,once,TRBD2,TRBV4-3,TGCGCCAGCAGCCAAGTGGGCGGGGGGGCCGGCGATACGCAGTATTTT,CASSQVGGGAGDTQYF
TRBJ1-1,NA,NA,TRBV19,TGTGCCAGTAGTATAGATCGGGCTATGAACACTGAAGCTTTCTTT,CASSIDRAMNTEAFF
TRBJ2-1,NA,NA,TRBV18,TGTGCCAGCTCACCACCGACAGCGGGTGCCGACAATGAGCAGTTCTTC,CASSPPTAGADNEQFF
TRBJ1-1,few,NA,TRBV7-6,TGTGCCAGCAGCTTAGGACAGATCACTGAAGCTTTCTTT,CASSLGQITEAFF
TRBJ1-2,few,NA,TRBV7-2,TGTGCCAGCAGCTTAGTAGCCGGGGAAGGCTACACCTTC,CASSLVAGEGYTF
TRBJ2-7,NA,NA,TRBV30,TGTGCCTGGAGTCTTTCCGGGACTCTAGCCTACGAGCAGTACTTC,CAWSLSGTLAYEQYF
TRBJ2-1,NA,TRBD2,TRBV5-1,TGCGCCAGCAGCTTGGAACGACTAGCGGGGGTAGGCAATGAGCAGTTCTTC,CASSLERLAGVGNEQFF
TRBJ1-5,NA,TRBD1,TRBV6-1,TGTGCCAGCAGCTACACAGGGGCCCACAATCAGCCCCAGCATTTT,CASSYTGAHNQPQHF
TRBJ1-1,once,TRBD1,TRBV18,TGTGCCAGCTCCCCAATTGAGGGGGCTTTGAACACTGAAGCTTTCTTT,CASSPIEGALNTEAFF
TRBJ1-1,NA,NA,TRBV7-9,TGTGCCAGCAGCCCAGATGTCGGTTACACTGAAGCTTTCTTT,CASSPDVGYTEAFF
TRBJ1-6,NA,NA,TRBV7-2,TGTGCCAGCAGCCCCGGACCGCGAACTTCACCCCTCCACTTT,CASSPGPRTSPLHF
TRBJ2-7,few,TRBD1,TRBV14,TGTGCCAGCAGCCGGGACAGGGTCTCCTACGAGCAGTACTTC,CASSRDRVSYEQYF
TRBJ1-4,NA,NA,TRBV15,TGTGCCACCAGCAGACTGACGGCGACGGGTGAAAAACTGTTTTTT,CATSRLTATGEKLFF
TRBJ2-3,NA,TRBD2,TRBV10-3,TGTGCCACCGCCCGGCTAGCGGGGGGCGAAAGTCGCACAGATACGCAGTATTTT,CATARLAGGESRTDTQYF